The 18 T cell receptor beta chains below all came from one sample that was sequenced in a study of cytomegalovirus exposure and HLA in healthy donors. With 60 Vbeta and 13 Jbeta primers, the PCR was carried out. The table came from immunoSEQ multiplex PCR; TCRdb's copy has only in-frame clones and leaves some out. The sample records 150,000 to 200,000 clones, approximately 80% being singletons. What was sequenced was PBMCs. All receptors come from a woman aged 50 to 60 in good health and CMV-seronegative.

The V and J genes are TRBV2 and TRBJ2-7, with TRBD2 identical over 13 bases. The CDR3 runs to 16 residues. Germline V gene lookup returns CDR1 SNHLY and CDR2 FYNNEI. The J segment lost 4 bases and the V segment lost 4 bases, leaving 7 bases of the junction unmatched. CDR3 region: CASSATSGRTVYEQYF. The CDR3 nucleotides read TGTGCCAGCAGTGCGACTAGCGGGAGGACTGTATACGAGCAGTACTTC.

The chain carries TRBV9 and TRBJ1-3; no reliable D call. Per the germline V gene, CDR1 is SGDLS and CDR2 is YYNGEE. CDR3 length equals 15 residues. With 0 bases removed from V and 2 bases from J, the gap between germline ends came to 9 bases. The CDR3, as DNA: TGTGCCAGCAGCGTAGAACGGGGTCCTGGAAACACCATATATTTT. Residues: CASSVERGPGNTIYF.

The gene calls are TRBV18 and TRBJ2-5, with D perhaps matching TRBD2 (5 bases). Trimming cost V 3 bases and J 5 bases, with 10 bases left between them. The germline gives CDR1 KGHSH, CDR2 LQKENI. The CDR3 has 13 amino acids. The CDR3 region has the DNA TGTGCCAGCTCACCGACGGACTTGGAGACCCAGTACTTC. It is translated as CASSPTDLETQYF.

The rearrangement joins TRBV5-5 to TRBJ2-4, with 10 bases that match TRBD2. V was clipped by 3 bases and J by 9 bases; unmatched bases: 21. Germline CDR1 and CDR2: SGHKS and YYEKEE (reference sequence). There are 19 residues in the CDR3. In DNA form, the CDR3 reads TGTGCCAGCAGCTCCAGCAGGACTAGCGGAGTAAAGATAGGGGGCATTCAGTACTTC. It is translated as CASSSSRTSGVKIGGIQYF.

This sequence joins TRBV6-5 and TRBJ1-2; unclear D gene. Trimming stripped 6 bases from V and 4 bases from J, with 12 bases between. Germline CDR1 MNHEY, CDR2 SVGAGI. CDR3 length: 13 residues. The CDR3 loop reads CASSSLKRYGYTF. CDR3 nucleotide sequence: TGTGCCAGCAGCTCCCTAAAGCGCTATGGCTACACCTTC.

V is TRBV19 and J is TRBJ1-4; D possibly corresponds to TRBD1 (5 bases). The V gene lost 3 bases and the J gene lost 8 bases, with 10 bases spanning the gap. Germline V CDR1 and CDR2: LNHDA, SQIVND (reference sequence). The length of the CDR3 is 13 residues. The chain's CDR3 is CASSIQGSEKLFF. CDR3 bases: TGTGCCAGTAGTATCCAGGGTTCAGAAAAACTGTTTTTT. Full variable domain (remainder filled in from reference TRBV19 and TRBJ1-4): DGGITQSPKYLFRKEGQNVTLSCEQNLNHDAMYWYRQDPGQGLRLIYYSQIVNDFQKGDIAEGYSVSREKKESFPLTVTSAQKNPTAFYLCASSIQGSEKLFFGSGTQLSVL.

This clone was counted only a few times. The chain is built from TRBV5-6 and TRBJ2-7; D remains unclear. With 0 bases removed from V and 2 bases from J, the gap between germline ends came to 9 bases. The CDR3 sequence is 14 residues long. CDR1 and CDR2 from the germline V gene are SGHDT and YYEEEE. CDR3 DNA: TGTGCCAGCAGCTTGGGACATCGGCCCTACGAGCAGTACTTC. Protein sequence: CASSLGHRPYEQYF.

The CDR3 DNA sequence: TGTGCCAGCAGTTTCCCCAGCGGGAGGCCGTACTTC. Translating it yields CASSFPSGRPYF. The rearrangement uses TRBV27 and TRBJ2-7, with 9 bases that match TRBD2. CDR1 is MNHEY and CDR2 is SMNVEV in the germline V gene (reference sequence). V shed 3 bases, J shed 12 bases, and the junction held 6 bases outside the gene matches. The CDR3 runs to 12 residues.

The chain recombines TRBV15 with TRBJ2-1; D remains ambiguous. The CDR3 has 15 residues. Trimming took off 3 bases at V and 4 bases at J, with 13 bases between the two ends. The germline CDR1 and CDR2 sequences are LNHNV and YYDKDF (reference sequence). CDR3 sequence reads: CATSSTASPYNEQFF. Written as DNA, the CDR3 is TGTGCCACCAGCAGTACAGCCAGCCCTTACAATGAGCAGTTCTTC. Full variable domain (rest looked up from reference TRBV15 and TRBJ2-1): DAMVIQNPRYQVTQFGKPVTLSCSQTLNHNVMYWYQQKSSQAPKLLFHYYDKDFNNEADTPDNFQSRRPNTSFCFLDIRSPGLGDTAMYLCATSSTASPYNEQFFGPGTRLTVL.

The chain has TRBV2 and TRBJ2-7; D is possibly TRBD2 (7 bases). Deletions cut 7 bases from V and 4 bases from J, with 23 bases between. Germline CDR1 is SNHLY and CDR2 is FYNNEI. CDR3 size: 16 residues. CDR3 bases: TGTGCCAGCAACGAAGCCGTGGGGGGGCCCGCATACGAGCAGTACTTC. This translates into CASNEAVGGPAYEQYF.

V gene TRBV2 combines with J gene TRBJ2-1; D unclear. Germline V gene sequence: CDR1 SNHLY, CDR2 FYNNEI. This CDR3 comprises 11 residues. Trimming removed 6 bases from V and 8 bases from J, with 8 bases in between. This chain's CDR3 is CASSPEDEQFF. The CDR3 DNA reads as TGTGCCAGCAGCCCTGAGGATGAGCAGTTCTTC.

The V gene is TRBV6-1, the J gene TRBJ1-1; D may be TRBD1 (6 bases). The CDR3 has 15 amino acids. Germline V gene data show CDR1 as MNHNS and CDR2 as SASEGT. V was trimmed by 3 bases and J by 1 base, leaving 12 bases between them. The CDR3 sequence is CASSEEDRRNTEAFF. CDR3 DNA: TGTGCCAGCAGTGAGGAAGACAGGCGGAACACTGAAGCTTTCTTT.

This sequence joins TRBV18 and TRBJ1-2; D gene ambiguous. CDR3 length: 13 amino acids. With 0 bases removed from V and 4 bases from J, the gap between germline ends came to 6 bases. The germline V gene encodes CDR1 KGHSH and CDR2 LQKENI. CDR3 loop: CASSPPASYGYTF. CDR3 nucleotide sequence: TGTGCCAGCTCACCACCGGCCAGCTATGGCTACACCTTC.

This chain connects TRBV7-6 to TRBJ2-1, with a weak D call TRBD1 (6 bases). The germline gives CDR1 SGHVS, CDR2 FNYEAQ. The V end lost 5 bases, the J end lost 0 bases, and 11 bases lay between the germline ends. The CDR3 length is 15 residues. The CDR3 bases are TGTGCCAGCAGCCCCACAGGGACCTCCTACAATGAGCAGTTCTTC. Translating it yields CASSPTGTSYNEQFF. Combining the CDR3 with reference TRBV7-6 and TRBJ2-1 gives the whole variable domain GAGVSQSPRYKVTKRGQDVALRCDPISGHVSLYWYRQALGQGPEFLTYFNYEAQQDKSGLPNDRFSAERPEGSISTLTIQRTEQRDSAMYRCASSPTGTSYNEQFFGPGTRLTVL.

The chain employs TRBV5-1 and TRBJ2-3, with TRBD1 matching 8 bases. V lost 0 bases to trimming and J lost 2 bases; unmatched junction nucleotides: 8. This CDR3 region has 17 residues. Germline V gene lookup returns CDR1 SGHRS and CDR2 YFSETQ. The CDR3 bases are TGCGCCAGCAGCTTGGGGGGGACAGGCCAACTCACAGATACGCAGTATTTT. Translation gives CASSLGGTGQLTDTQYF.

V and J are TRBV5-6 and TRBJ1-5; TRBD1 might be the D (5 bases). The CDR3 runs to 16 residues. The V and J ends lost 1 base and 3 bases respectively, with 14 bases between them. Germline V gives CDR1 SGHDT, CDR2 YYEEEE. CDR3 loop: CASSLFREGNNQPQHF. The CDR3 coding sequence is TGTGCCAGCAGCTTGTTCAGGGAGGGAAACAATCAGCCCCAGCATTTT.

Here the CDR3 DNA reads TGTGCCAGCAGCTGGCCGGGGACTCACCAAGAGACCCAGTACTTC. Protein product: CASSWPGTHQETQYF. This chain links TRBV5-6 with TRBJ2-5; a possible D gene is TRBD2 (6 bases). The CDR3 is made up of 15 amino acids. Trimming shortened V by 3 bases and J by 0 bases, and 12 bases separated the two germline ends. Germline V gene lookup returns CDR1 SGHDT and CDR2 YYEEEE.

This clone was found a few times. The chain employs TRBV21-1 and TRBJ1-1; the D call TRBD1 from the table was never checked on the DNA. TRBV21-1 is shown as a pseudogene. The CDR3 sequence is 20 residues long. The CDR3 coding sequence is TGTGCCAGCAGCAAACCCCGGGGCCGGGACAAAAACCCCATGAACACTGAAGCTTTCTTT. Its protein is CASSKPRGRDKNPMNTEAFF.